Sequencing of this T cell receptor beta chain was carried out in a study of Graves' ophthalmopathy and Graves' hyperthyroidism (dated by TCRdb to 2016 to 2018). A note on the overall study: Peripheral blood samples were taken at the time of initial diagnosis, before any treatment was given. To tell Graves' ophthalmopathy apart from Graves' hyperthyroidism, and to predict which patients would progress to ophthalmopathy, the study relied on TCR beta repertoire signatures. In six hyperthyroidism patients, the T-cell repertoire of thyroid tissue was compared with the T-cell repertoire of blood. To explore V-J signatures distinguishing ophthalmopathy from hyperthyroidism, a discovery set of about 99 patients (about 44 ophthalmopathy, roughly 55 stable hyperthyroidism) was enrolled. After sampling, hyperthyroidism patients received methimazole starting at 30 mg daily, and ophthalmopathy patients received high-dose intravenous methylprednisolone. The independent validation cohort included about 19 hyperthyroidism patients plus 17 patients who later progressed from hyperthyroidism to ophthalmopathy. In total, 135 blood samples were TCR-sequenced: 40 to 45 ophthalmopathy, some 75 hyperthyroidism and around 17 hyperthyroidism-to-ophthalmopathy patients. On the study overall, not on this receptor specifically: No statistical method was used to predetermine the sample size, and group allocation was not hidden from the investigators. In validation, the model predicted ophthalmopathy progression with about 70% sensitivity and roughly 72% specificity; some 13 predicted patients were CT-confirmed with GO in a median of approximately six months. Ophthalmopathy was separated from stable hyperthyroidism by the 13-signature model with 85% to 90% sensitivity and around 81% specificity in cross-validation and with 80%/75% in the test set. Most expanded thyroid clonotypes with frequency above 0.001 were also detected in blood, suggesting blood repertoires may reflect the thyroid immune response.

Note on this clonotype: Its antigen target is currently unknown. One base away there is no much larger clone; base qualities are not given.

For repertoire sequencing, the TCR beta CDR3 regions were amplified from RNA transcripts. HTBI primers and the Qiagen OneStep RT-PCR kit were used in a first-round RT-PCR, which was followed by a second-round multiplex PCR, size selection and purification. The libraries underwent paired-end sequencing with 100 bp reads on an Illumina HiSeq2000. In the paper's pipeline: SOAPnuke was used for read processing, and reads with adapters, uncalled bases, a mean Phred below 15, or no exact constant-primer or identifier match were discarded. COPE v1.2.5 was used to merge high-quality paired reads. Clonotypes were defined as unique nucleotide sequences and were aligned to IMGT TRB V, D and J references using MiTCR v1.1. The analysis was limited to V-J combinations with a frequency above 0.0001, which together covered approximately 99% of the repertoires. For each V-J combination, a TCR clonal expansion and chaos score was defined as F50 clonal expansion divided by the chaos observed in the TCRdist matrix. Welch's t-statistics and random forest were used to reduce features to 10 to 15 V-J combinations, which were fed into a naive Bayes classifier. Thyroid-blood repertoire similarity was quantified with the Morisita-Horn index. TCRdb ran its own pipeline on the public reads, namely fastp trimming at Q25 and MiXCR clone calling, and kept in-frame beta chains. Every distinct CDR3 protein forms one entry, paired with its most common genes and DNA. The V and J calls reflect TCRdb's pipeline rather than the authors' work. Here the sample has about 740,000 distinct CDR3 sequences; about 44% occur a single time. Jointly, the top ten make up 40% to 55% of the sample.

Trimming takes 5 bases from V and 0 bases from J, and the germline ends sit 25 bases apart. Spanning cysteine to phenylalanine, the CDR3 consists of 19 amino acids. The kept DNA is CDR3 alone, 57 bases in frame from the first base. The ophthalmopathy patients had moderately to severely active disease, with a Clinical Activity Score of 3 or higher, a NOSPECS grade of 4 or higher, and a disease duration of less than 3 months. Anyone with other autoimmune diseases, uncontrolled infections, pregnancy or lactation was excluded from the study. Clinical symptoms, serum thyroxine, TRAb, thyroid ultrasound and orbital computed tomography were used for diagnosis. Ficoll-Paque density gradient centrifugation was used to isolate PBMCs from approximately 10 ml of fresh peripheral blood. Total RNA was extracted with Trizol reagent and quality-checked on an Agilent 2100 Bioanalyzer.

The source is an adult man with Graves' ophthalmopathy. Sample: peripheral blood. This sequence uses TRBV12-3 or TRBV12-4 and TRBJ1-1; a tentative D call is TRBD1 (6 bases match). The DNA sequence is given as TGTGCCAGCAGTCCTCCGGTGGCCATAAAGGACAGAGTGAACACTGAAGCTTTCTTT. Translation gives CASSPPVAIKDRVNTEAFF.